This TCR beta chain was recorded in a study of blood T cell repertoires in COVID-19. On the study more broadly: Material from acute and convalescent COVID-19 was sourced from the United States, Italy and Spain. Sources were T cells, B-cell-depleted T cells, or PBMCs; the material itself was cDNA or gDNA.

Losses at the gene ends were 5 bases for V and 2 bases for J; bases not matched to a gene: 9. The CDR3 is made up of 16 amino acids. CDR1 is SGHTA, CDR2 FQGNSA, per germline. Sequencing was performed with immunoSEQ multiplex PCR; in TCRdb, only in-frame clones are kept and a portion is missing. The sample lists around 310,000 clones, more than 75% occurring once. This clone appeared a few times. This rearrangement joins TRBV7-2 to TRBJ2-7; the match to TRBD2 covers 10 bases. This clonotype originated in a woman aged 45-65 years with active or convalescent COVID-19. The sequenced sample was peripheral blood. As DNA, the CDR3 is TGTGCCAGCAGCAGTAGTAGCGGGAGGATCCCCTACGAGCAGTACTTC. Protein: CASSSSSGRIPYEQYF.